The 18 T cell receptor beta chains listed next were all sequenced from one sample in a study of shared clonotypes between healthy human individuals (dated by TCRdb to the early 2020s). The method behind the library was the immunoSEQ multiplex PCR assay. Held by TCRdb, this immuneACCESS table contains in-frame sequences only and omits some clones. Under half of the omission traces to an unresolved V gene where checked; the cause of the rest is unknown. In all, the sample holds about 2.4 million clones, and approximately 93% of those were seen once. Of the sample, around 0.4% falls within the top ten clones. The specimen sequenced was naive CD4+ T cells from PBMCs. Interpreted using the paper, the cell subset or site label stands for: CD45RA+ positively selected. These TCRs come from a man aged 18 to 29 in good health. Some clones in this sample may be carry-over from other donors' samples.

This sequence joins TRBV18 and TRBJ2-7, with D hard to call. Trimming pared 3 bases from V and 3 bases from J, leaving 9 bases between. Germline CDR1 and CDR2: KGHSH and LQKENI. The CDR3 covers 13 residues. The CDR3 nucleotides are TGTGCCAGCTCACCCGGAAACATCTACGAGCAGTACTTC. Translated: CASSPGNIYEQYF. The full variable domain, completed using reference TRBV18 and TRBJ2-7, is NAGVMQNPRHLVRRRGQEARLRCSPMKGHSHVYWYRQLPEEGLKFMVYLQKENIIDESGMPKERFSAEFPKEGPSILRIQQVVRGDSAAYFCASSPGNIYEQYFGPGTRLTVT.

The chain recombines TRBV2 with TRBJ2-5; D unclear. Per the germline V gene, CDR1 is SNHLY and CDR2 is FYNNEI. The CDR3 covers 13 residues. Trimming stripped 6 bases from V and 4 bases from J, with 12 bases between. The CDR3 loop reads CASSSRLGETQYF. The DNA of the CDR3 is TGTGCCAGCAGCAGTCGGCTTGGAGAGACCCAGTACTTC.

Details on this clone: The sample has other DNA sequences that encode this CDR3 too. This sequence joins TRBV7-9 and TRBJ1-1, with no clear D. CDR1 and CDR2 from the germline V gene are SEHNR and FQNEAQ (reference sequence). Between the trimmed V and J ends, which lost 2 bases and 1 base, there was a span of 5 bases. The CDR3 has 13 residues. For the CDR3, the DNA is TGTGCCAGCAGCTTACCAGGGAACACTGAAGCTTTCTTT. It translates to CASSLPGNTEAFF.

V and J are TRBV5-5 and TRBJ2-7, with TRBD1 matching 10 bases. V shed 0 bases, J shed 3 bases, and the junction held 9 bases outside the gene matches. The germline gives CDR1 SGHKS, CDR2 YYEKEE (reference sequence). This CDR3 has 17 amino acids. DNA of the CDR3: TGTGCCAGCAGCTTGGAGGGTCGGGGACAGGGGAACTACGAGCAGTACTTC. Protein product: CASSLEGRGQGNYEQYF.

The chain recombines TRBV6-1 with TRBJ2-7, with 9 bases lining up with TRBD2. CDR1 is MNHNS and CDR2 is SASEGT in the germline V gene. The CDR3 sequence is 15 residues long. V lost 1 base to trimming and J lost 3 bases; unmatched junction nucleotides: 4. CDR3 residues: CASSEGLADIYEQYF. In DNA, the CDR3 is TGTGCCAGCAGTGAAGGACTAGCGGATATCTACGAGCAGTACTTC.

Comments on this clone: This may be a read error, as it is one base from a much larger clone. The sample carries other DNA sequences with the same CDR3. V usage is TRBV5-1 and J usage is TRBJ2-7; D gene unclear. V was clipped by 5 bases and J by 3 bases, with 6 bases between them. Germline V lookup: CDR1 SGHRS, CDR2 YFSETQ. There are 11 residues in the CDR3. CDR3 region: CASSLNYEQYF. CDR3 nucleotides: TGCGCCAGCAGTTTAAACTACGAGCAGTACTTC.

The V and J genes are TRBV28 and TRBJ1-2; D remains ambiguous. The V gene's germline CDR1 is MDHEN and CDR2 SYDVKM. This CDR3 is built from 12 residues. CDR3 loop: CGSQTEGRGYTF. In DNA, the CDR3 is TGTGGGTCCCAGACGGAGGGTAGAGGCTACACCTTC.

The chain couples TRBV6-5 to TRBJ2-2; possibly TRBD1 or TRBD2 for D (5 bases each). Germline V CDR1 and CDR2: MNHEY, SVGAGI. This CDR3 has 14 amino acids. V lost 6 bases to trimming and J lost 1 base, with 9 bases between them. Here the CDR3 reads CASRSGQNTGELFF. CDR3 sequence (DNA): TGTGCCAGCAGGTCGGGGCAGAACACCGGGGAGCTGTTTTTT.

The V and J genes are TRBV6-5 and TRBJ1-4, with D possibly matching TRBD1 (5 bases). The germline V gene has CDR1 MNHEY and CDR2 SVGAGI. The CDR3 sequence is 15 residues long. V lost 6 bases to trimming and J lost 5 bases, with 16 bases between them. CDR3 DNA sequence: TGTGCCAGCAGCCCCGGTGGGGCGGTGAATGAAAAACTGTTTTTT. As protein: CASSPGGAVNEKLFF.

V and J are TRBV7-3 and TRBJ2-3; 7 positions agree with TRBD1. The trim removed 5 bases at V and 2 bases at J, leaving 4 bases unmatched. CDR3 length equals 14 residues. Germline V CDR1 and CDR2: SGHTA, FQGTGA. CDR3 DNA: TGTGCCAGCAGCCAGGGGGTCCCCACAGATACGCAGTATTTT. It translates to CASSQGVPTDTQYF.

J is TRBJ1-1 and V is TRBV14; D not resolved. The CDR3 sequence is 15 residues long. Germline CDR1 is SGHDN and CDR2 is FVKESK. Trimming left V 3 bases short and J 8 bases short, with 19 bases between. Here the CDR3 reads CASSHLDLLSDEAFF. CDR3 sequence (DNA): TGTGCCAGCAGCCACCTGGACCTGCTCTCCGACGAAGCTTTCTTT.

The chain has TRBV28 and TRBJ2-1; no reliable D call. The germline V gene encodes CDR1 MDHEN and CDR2 SYDVKM. CDR3 size: 12 residues. V lost 5 bases and J lost 12, with 14 bases in between. DNA for the CDR3: TGTGCCAGCAGTCCTCGTTTGTGGTTGCAGTTCTTC. It specifies CASSPRLWLQFF. The full variable domain, rest sourced from reference TRBV28 and TRBJ2-1, is DVKVTQSSRYLVKRTGEKVFLECVQDMDHENMFWYRQDPGLGLRLIYFSYDVKMKEKGDIPEGYSVSREKKERFSLILESASTNQTSMYLCASSPRLWLQFFGPGTRLTVL.

The chain has TRBV28 and TRBJ1-2; 8 bases align to TRBD1. With 6 bases clipped from V and 5 bases from J, the junction kept 5 bases outside the gene matches. The CDR3 has 13 residues. The germline V gene has CDR1 MDHEN and CDR2 SYDVKM. CDR3 in DNA: TGTGCCAGCAGCACACAGGGGGGTTATGGCTACACCTTC. Its protein product is CASSTQGGYGYTF.

The chain has TRBV7-2 and TRBJ2-5; D not resolved. The V gene's germline CDR1 is SGHTA and CDR2 FQGNSA. V lost 3 bases, J lost 5 bases, and 10 bases lay in between. This CDR3 spans 13 amino acids. CDR3 amino acids: CASSLERHETQYF. CDR3 nucleotide sequence: TGTGCCAGCAGCTTGGAGCGCCATGAGACCCAGTACTTC. Supplemented by reference TRBV7-2 and TRBJ2-5, the full variable domain reads GAGVSQSPSNKVTEKGKDVELRCDPISGHTALYWYRQSLGQGLEFLIYFQGNSAPDKSGLPSDRFSAERTGGSVSTLTIQRTQQEDSAVYLCASSLERHETQYFGPGTRLLVL.

The chain joins TRBV18 to TRBJ2-7; possibly TRBD1 for D (6 bases). This CDR3 contains 15 residues. Trimming took off 2 bases at V and 0 bases at J, with 11 bases between the two ends. Germline CDR1 and CDR2: KGHSH and LQKENI. The DNA of the CDR3 is TGTGCCAGCTCACCAACCCGGGACAACTCCTACGAGCAGTACTTC. It codes for CASSPTRDNSYEQYF.

The gene calls are TRBV7-2 and TRBJ2-3, with 7 bases identical to TRBD2. The CDR3 runs 16 residues. Trimming cost V 1 base and J 3 bases; bases outside gene matches: 7. Germline CDR1 is SGHTA and CDR2 is FQGNSA. CDR3 coding DNA: TGTGCCAGCAGCTTAGGGCCAGCGGGGAGGACAGATACGCAGTATTTT. It codes for CASSLGPAGRTDTQYF.

This chain links TRBV19 with TRBJ2-3; 7 positions agree with TRBD2. V was clipped by 6 bases and J by 5 bases; unmatched bases: 8. Germline V gene sequence: CDR1 LNHDA, CDR2 SQIVND (reference sequence). This CDR3 has 14 amino acids. The CDR3 DNA is TGTGCCAGTAGCAGAGCGGGGAGCGGAGATACGCAGTATTTT. As protein: CASSRAGSGDTQYF.

The CDR3 region has the DNA TGTGCCAGTACCCTCCCCATGAATGAAAAACTGTTTTTT. Protein product: CASTLPMNEKLFF. The chain uses TRBV19 and TRBJ1-4; D remains ambiguous. This CDR3 is 13 amino acids long. Trimming pared 7 bases from V and 5 bases from J, leaving 11 bases between. CDR1 LNHDA and CDR2 SQIVND come from the germline V gene (reference sequence).